Listed here are 7 T cell receptor beta chains from one sample, sequenced in a study of T cells in Graves' hyperthyroidism and ophthalmopathy. TCR beta CDR3 region amplification was performed from RNA transcripts. HTBI primers were used for first-round RT-PCR of the TCR CDR3. TCRdb redid the calling of the multiplex PCR reads with MiXCR, one entry per CDR3 protein. There are approximately 220,000 distinct CDR3 sequences in the sample; around 19% occur only once, and about 45% lies in the top ten. Sequencing was performed on blood. The receptor set was obtained from a man in his forties with Graves' hyperthyroidism.

Points on this clonotype: Germline and junction disagree at one end, which may indicate a read error. The chain combines TRBV11-2 with TRBJ2-3; TRBD1 agrees at 11 bases. Germline CDR1 and CDR2: SGHAT and FQNNGV. The CDR3 is 16 residues long. The CDR3 DNA is TGTGCCGGCAGCTGGGGACAGGGGGGCTTCACAGATACGCAGTATTTT. Translated, it gives CAGSWGQGGFTDTQYF.

The rearrangement joins TRBV6-2 or TRBV6-3 to TRBJ1-2; TRBD1 might be the D (6 bases). The CDR3 spans 14 residues. Germline V gene sequence: CDR1 MNHEY, CDR2 SVGEGT. The V end was cut by 5 bases, the J end by 4 bases, with 14 bases between. Written as DNA, the CDR3 is TGTGCCAGCAGTGAAGCTTGGACAGTCTATGGCTACACCTTC. Protein product: CASSEAWTVYGYTF.

This clonotype has only a few counts. The genes are TRBV6-2 or TRBV6-3 and TRBJ1-6; D perhaps matches TRBD1 (5 bases). The V and J ends lost 7 bases and 7 bases respectively, with 14 bases between them. The CDR3 is made up of 14 amino acids. CDR1 MNHEY and CDR2 SVGEGT come from the germline V gene. As DNA, the CDR3 is TGTGCCAGCATCGGGGGACTGAGGAATTCACCCCTCCACTTT. This gives the protein CASIGGLRNSPLHF.

This clonotype was observed at least ten times. The J gene is TRBJ1-2, the V gene TRBV27; no definite D call. Trimming removed 0 bases from V and 7 bases from J, with 12 bases in between. The germline V gene encodes CDR1 MNHEY and CDR2 SMNVEV (reference sequence). CDR3 length equals 14 residues. The CDR3 sequence: CASSLSREGSGYTF. Here the CDR3 DNA reads TGTGCCAGCAGTTTATCCCGGGAGGGCAGTGGCTACACCTTC.

This chain joins TRBV28 and TRBJ2-7; no clear D. Trimming pared 6 bases from V and 3 bases from J, leaving 21 bases between. Germline V gives CDR1 MDHEN, CDR2 SYDVKM. The CDR3 extends over 16 amino acids. As DNA, the CDR3 is TGTGCCAGCAGCCAAACCCGAGGCTTCCTGGGCTACGAGCAGTACTTC. It specifies CASSQTRGFLGYEQYF.

Many counts were recorded for this clonotype. The CDR3 DNA reads TGTGCCAGCAGTTATGCCGGGGGGGGGACTGAAGCTTTCTTT. This encodes CASSYAGGGTEAFF. This chain joins TRBV6-1 and TRBJ1-1; D may be TRBD1 (5 bases). The CDR3 runs to 14 residues. Trimming removed 5 bases from V and 5 bases from J, with 15 bases in between. Germline V gene sequence: CDR1 MNHNS, CDR2 SASEGT.

This clonotype was detected ten times or more. The chain employs TRBV5-1 and TRBJ2-3; weak D call: TRBD1 (6 bases). Trimming removed 3 bases from V and 0 bases from J, with 8 bases in between. The CDR3 has 14 residues. From germline, CDR1 is SGHRS and CDR2 YFSETQ. The CDR3 sequence is CASSSTGSTDTQYF. CDR3 bases: TGCGCCAGCAGCTCGACAGGTAGCACAGATACGCAGTATTTT.